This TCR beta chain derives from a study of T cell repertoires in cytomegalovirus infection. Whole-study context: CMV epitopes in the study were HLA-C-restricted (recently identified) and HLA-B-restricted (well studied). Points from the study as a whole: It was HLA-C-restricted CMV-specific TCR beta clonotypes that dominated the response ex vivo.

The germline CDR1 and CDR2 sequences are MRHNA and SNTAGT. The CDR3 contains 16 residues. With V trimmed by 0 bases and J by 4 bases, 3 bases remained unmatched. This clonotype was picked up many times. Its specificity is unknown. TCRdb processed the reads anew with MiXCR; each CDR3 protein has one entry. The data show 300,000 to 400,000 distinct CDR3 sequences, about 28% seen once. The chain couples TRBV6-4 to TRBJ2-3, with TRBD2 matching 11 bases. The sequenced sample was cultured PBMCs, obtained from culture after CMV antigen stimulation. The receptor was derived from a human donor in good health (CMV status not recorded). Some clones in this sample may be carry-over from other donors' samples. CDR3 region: CASSDSTSGVSDTQYF. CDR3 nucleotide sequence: TGTGCCAGCAGTGACTCGACTAGCGGGGTTTCAGATACGCAGTATTTT.